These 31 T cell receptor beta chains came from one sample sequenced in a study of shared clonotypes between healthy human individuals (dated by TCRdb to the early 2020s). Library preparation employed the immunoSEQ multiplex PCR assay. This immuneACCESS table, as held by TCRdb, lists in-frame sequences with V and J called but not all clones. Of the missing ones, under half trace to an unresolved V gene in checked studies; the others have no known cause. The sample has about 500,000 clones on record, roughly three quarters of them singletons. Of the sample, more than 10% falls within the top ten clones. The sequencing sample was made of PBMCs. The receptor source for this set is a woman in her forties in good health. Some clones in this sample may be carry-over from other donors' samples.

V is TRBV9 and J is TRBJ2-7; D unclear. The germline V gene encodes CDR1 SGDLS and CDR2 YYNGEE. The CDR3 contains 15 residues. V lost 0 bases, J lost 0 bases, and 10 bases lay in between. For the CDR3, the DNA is TGTGCCAGCAGCGTAGGAGGAACACTCTCCTACGAGCAGTACTTC. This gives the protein CASSVGGTLSYEQYF.

CDR3 DNA sequence: TGTGCCAGCAGCCGGACAGGGTCTAATGAAAAACTGTTTTTT. Translation: CASSRTGSNEKLFF. This rearrangement joins TRBV5-4 to TRBJ1-4; 8 nucleotides agree with TRBD1. V shed 4 bases and J 3 bases; nucleotides not matched to a gene: 2. This CDR3 has 14 amino acids. Germline V lookup: CDR1 SGHNT, CDR2 YYREEE (reference sequence).

This chain's CDR3 is CASRGSGAMNEQFF. The DNA of the CDR3 is TGTGCCAGTAGGGGTAGCGGAGCAATGAATGAGCAGTTCTTC. The chain combines TRBV19 with TRBJ2-1; tentatively, D is TRBD2 (6 bases). Germline V gene lookup returns CDR1 LNHDA and CDR2 SQIVND (reference sequence). Trimming cost V 6 bases and J 7 bases, with 16 bases left between them. The CDR3 sequence is 14 residues long.

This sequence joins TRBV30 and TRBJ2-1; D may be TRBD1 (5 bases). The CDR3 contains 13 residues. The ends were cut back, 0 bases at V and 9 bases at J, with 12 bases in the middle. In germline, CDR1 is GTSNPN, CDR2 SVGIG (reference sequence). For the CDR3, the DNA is TGTGCCTGGAGTGTACAGGTAGTACCTGAGCAGTTCTTC. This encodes CAWSVQVVPEQFF.

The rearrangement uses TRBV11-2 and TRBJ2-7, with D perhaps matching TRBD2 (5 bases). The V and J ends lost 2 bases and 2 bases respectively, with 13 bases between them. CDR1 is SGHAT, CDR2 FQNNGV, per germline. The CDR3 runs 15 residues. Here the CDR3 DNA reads TGTGCCAGCAGCTTATATCGAGGGTCCGCCTACGAGCAGTACTTC. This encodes CASSLYRGSAYEQYF.

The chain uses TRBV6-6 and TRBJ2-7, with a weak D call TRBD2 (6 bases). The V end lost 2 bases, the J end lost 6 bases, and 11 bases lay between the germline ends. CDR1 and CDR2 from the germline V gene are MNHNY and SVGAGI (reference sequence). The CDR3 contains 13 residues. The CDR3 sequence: CASSYRLVGEQYF. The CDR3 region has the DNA TGTGCCAGCAGTTACCGACTAGTAGGCGAGCAGTACTTC.

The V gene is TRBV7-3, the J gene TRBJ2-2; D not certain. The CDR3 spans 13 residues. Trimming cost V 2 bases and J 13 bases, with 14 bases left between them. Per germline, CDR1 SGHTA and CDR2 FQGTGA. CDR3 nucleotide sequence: TGTGCCAGCAGCTTACCCCAGGCCGAGGTGCTGTTTTTT. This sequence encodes CASSLPQAEVLFF. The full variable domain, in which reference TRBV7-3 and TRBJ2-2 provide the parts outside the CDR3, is GAGVSQTPSNKVTEKGKYVELRCDPISGHTALYWYRQSLGQGPEFLIYFQGTGAADDSGLPNDRFFAVRPEGSVSTLKIQRTERGDSAVYLCASSLPQAEVLFFGEGSRLTVL.

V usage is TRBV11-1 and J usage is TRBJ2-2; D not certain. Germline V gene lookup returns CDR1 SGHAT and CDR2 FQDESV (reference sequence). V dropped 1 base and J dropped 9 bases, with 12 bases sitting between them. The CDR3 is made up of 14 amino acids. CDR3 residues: CASSLGAARRELFF. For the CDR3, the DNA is TGTGCCAGCAGCTTAGGCGCGGCCAGGAGGGAGCTGTTTTTT.

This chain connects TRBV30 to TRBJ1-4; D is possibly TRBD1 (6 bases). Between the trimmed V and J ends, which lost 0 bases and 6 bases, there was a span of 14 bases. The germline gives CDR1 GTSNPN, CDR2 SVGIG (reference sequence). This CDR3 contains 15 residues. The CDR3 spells CAWSVKGGRDEKLFF. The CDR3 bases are TGTGCCTGGAGTGTGAAGGGGGGAAGGGATGAAAAACTGTTTTTT.

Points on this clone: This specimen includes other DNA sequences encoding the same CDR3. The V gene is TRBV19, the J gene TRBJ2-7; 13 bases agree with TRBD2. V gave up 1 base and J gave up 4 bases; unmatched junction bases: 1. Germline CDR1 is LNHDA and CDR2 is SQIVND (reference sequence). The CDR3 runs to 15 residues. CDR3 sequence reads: CASSIGTSGSYEQYF. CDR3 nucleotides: TGTGCCAGTAGTATAGGGACTAGCGGGAGTTACGAGCAGTACTTC.

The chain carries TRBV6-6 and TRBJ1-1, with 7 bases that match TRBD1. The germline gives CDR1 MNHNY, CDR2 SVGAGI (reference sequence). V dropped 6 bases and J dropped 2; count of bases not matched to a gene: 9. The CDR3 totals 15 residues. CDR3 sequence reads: CASSVNRGRNTEAFF. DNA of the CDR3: TGTGCCAGCAGCGTAAACAGGGGACGCAACACTGAAGCTTTCTTT.

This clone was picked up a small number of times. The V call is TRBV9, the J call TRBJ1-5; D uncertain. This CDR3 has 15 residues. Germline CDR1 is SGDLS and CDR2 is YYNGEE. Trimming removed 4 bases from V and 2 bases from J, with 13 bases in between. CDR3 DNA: TGTGCCAGCAGCCCACTCCGGTTGGGCAATCAGCCCCAGCATTTT. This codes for CASSPLRLGNQPQHF.

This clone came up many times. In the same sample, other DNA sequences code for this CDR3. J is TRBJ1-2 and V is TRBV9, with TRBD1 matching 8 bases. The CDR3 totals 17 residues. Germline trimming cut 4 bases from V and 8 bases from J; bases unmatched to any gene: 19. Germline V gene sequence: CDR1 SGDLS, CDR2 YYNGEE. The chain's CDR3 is CASSPTSTGVTSGGYTF. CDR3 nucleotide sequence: TGTGCCAGCAGCCCAACGTCGACAGGGGTAACCTCAGGAGGCTACACCTTC.

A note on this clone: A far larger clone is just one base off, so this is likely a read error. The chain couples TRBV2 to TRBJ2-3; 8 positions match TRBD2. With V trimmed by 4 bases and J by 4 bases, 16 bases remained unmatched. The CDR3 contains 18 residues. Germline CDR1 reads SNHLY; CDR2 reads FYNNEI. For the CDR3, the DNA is TGTGCCAGCAGTGGCCCTACTAGCGGAGACTCTAGCGCAGATACGCAGTATTTT. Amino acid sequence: CASSGPTSGDSSADTQYF.

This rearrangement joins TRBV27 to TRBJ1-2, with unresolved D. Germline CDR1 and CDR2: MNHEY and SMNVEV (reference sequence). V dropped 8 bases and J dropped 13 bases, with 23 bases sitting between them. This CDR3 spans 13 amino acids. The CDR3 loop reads CASGLSSEKLSTF. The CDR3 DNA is TGTGCCAGCGGTCTTTCATCCGAGAAATTATCCACCTTC.

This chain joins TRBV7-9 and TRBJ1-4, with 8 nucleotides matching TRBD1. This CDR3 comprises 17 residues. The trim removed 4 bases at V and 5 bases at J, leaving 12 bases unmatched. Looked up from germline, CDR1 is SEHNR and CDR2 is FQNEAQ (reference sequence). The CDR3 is CASSSIISGQENEKLFF. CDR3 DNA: TGTGCCAGCAGCTCTATTATATCGGGACAGGAGAATGAAAAACTGTTTTTT. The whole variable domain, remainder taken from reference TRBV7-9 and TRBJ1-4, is DTGVSQNPRHKITKRGQNVTFRCDPISEHNRLYWYRQTLGQGPEFLTYFQNEAQLEKSRLLSDRFSAERPKGSFSTLEIQRTEQGDSAMYLCASSSIISGQENEKLFFGSGTQLSVL.

In DNA, the CDR3 is TGTGCCAGCAGTTTATCTCCCGGCCCGAGGACTGAAGCTTTCTTT. Translated: CASSLSPGPRTEAFF. The chain uses TRBV27 and TRBJ1-1; D not resolved. Between the trimmed V and J ends, which lost 0 bases and 5 bases, there was a span of 13 bases. In germline, CDR1 is MNHEY, CDR2 SMNVEV (reference sequence). The CDR3 covers 15 residues.

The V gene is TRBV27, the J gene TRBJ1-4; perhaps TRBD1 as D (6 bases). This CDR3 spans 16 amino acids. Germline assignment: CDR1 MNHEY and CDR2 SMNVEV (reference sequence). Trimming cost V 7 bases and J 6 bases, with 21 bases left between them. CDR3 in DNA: TGTGCCAGCACCTCTTGGGCGACAGGTCGCGATGAAAAACTGTTTTTT. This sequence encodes CASTSWATGRDEKLFF.

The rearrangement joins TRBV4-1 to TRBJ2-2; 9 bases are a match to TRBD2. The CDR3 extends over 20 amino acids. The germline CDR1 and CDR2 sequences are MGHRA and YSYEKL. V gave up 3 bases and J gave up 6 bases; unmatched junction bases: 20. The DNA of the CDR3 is TGCGCCAGCAGCCACCGCTACGGGAGGGCTAGCGGGATTGCCCCCGGGGAGCTGTTTTTT. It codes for CASSHRYGRASGIAPGELFF.

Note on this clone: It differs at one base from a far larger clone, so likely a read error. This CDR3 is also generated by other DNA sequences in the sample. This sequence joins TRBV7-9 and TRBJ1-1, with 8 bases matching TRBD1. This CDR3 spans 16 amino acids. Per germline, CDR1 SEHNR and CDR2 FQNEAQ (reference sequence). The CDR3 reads CASSHGQGIRNTEAFF. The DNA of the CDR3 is TGTGCCAGCAGCCATGGACAGGGAATAAGAAACACTGAAGCTTTCTTC.

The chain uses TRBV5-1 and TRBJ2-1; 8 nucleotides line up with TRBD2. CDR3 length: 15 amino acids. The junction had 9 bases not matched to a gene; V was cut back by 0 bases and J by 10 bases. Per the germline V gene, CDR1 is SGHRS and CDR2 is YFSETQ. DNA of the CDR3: TGCGCCAGCAGCTTGGCACTAGCGGCCCTCGGGGAGCAGTTCTTC. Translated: CASSLALAALGEQFF.

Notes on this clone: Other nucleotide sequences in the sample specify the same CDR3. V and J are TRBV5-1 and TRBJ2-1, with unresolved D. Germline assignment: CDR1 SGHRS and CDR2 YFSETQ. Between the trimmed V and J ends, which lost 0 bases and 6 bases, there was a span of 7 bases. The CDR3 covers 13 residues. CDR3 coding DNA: TGCGCCAGCAGCTTGGCCGGTGTCAATGAGCAGTTCTTC. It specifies CASSLAGVNEQFF.

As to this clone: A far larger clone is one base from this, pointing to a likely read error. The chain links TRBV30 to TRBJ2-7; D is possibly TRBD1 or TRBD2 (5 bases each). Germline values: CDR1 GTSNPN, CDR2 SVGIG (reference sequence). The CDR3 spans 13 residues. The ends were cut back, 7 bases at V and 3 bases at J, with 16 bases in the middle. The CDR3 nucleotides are TGTGCCTCGCCGGGACCGTCCGTCTACGAGCAGTACTTC. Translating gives CASPGPSVYEQYF.

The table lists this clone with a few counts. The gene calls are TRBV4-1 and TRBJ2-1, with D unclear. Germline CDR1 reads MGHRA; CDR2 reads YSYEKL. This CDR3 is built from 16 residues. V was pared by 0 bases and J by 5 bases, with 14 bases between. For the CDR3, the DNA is TGCGCCAGCAGCCAAGATCCGGCGGTTACCAACAATGAGCAGTTCTTC. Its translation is CASSQDPAVTNNEQFF.

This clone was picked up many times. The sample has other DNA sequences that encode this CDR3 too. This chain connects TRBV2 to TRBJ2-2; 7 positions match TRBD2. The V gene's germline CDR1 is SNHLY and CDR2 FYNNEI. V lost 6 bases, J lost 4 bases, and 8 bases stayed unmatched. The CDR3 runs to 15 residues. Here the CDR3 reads CASRIQGGITGELFF. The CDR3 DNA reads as TGTGCCAGCAGAATCCAGGGAGGGATCACCGGGGAGCTGTTTTTT.

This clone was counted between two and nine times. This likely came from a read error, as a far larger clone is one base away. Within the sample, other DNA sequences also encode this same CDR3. The CDR3 DNA is TGTGCCTGGAGTAGACAGGCGAACGAAGCTTTCTTT. Protein product: CAWSRQANEAFF. The chain links TRBV30 to TRBJ1-1, with a tentative D call TRBD1 (6 bases). V was cut by 2 bases and J by 8 bases, with 12 bases left in between. The germline gives CDR1 GTSNPN, CDR2 SVGIG (reference sequence). CDR3 length: 12 residues.

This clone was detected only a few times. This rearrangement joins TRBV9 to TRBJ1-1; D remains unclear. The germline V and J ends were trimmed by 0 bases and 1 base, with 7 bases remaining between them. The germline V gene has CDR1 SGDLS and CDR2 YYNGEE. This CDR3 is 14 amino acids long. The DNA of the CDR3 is TGTGCCAGCAGCGTAGGTCAGCCGAACACTGAAGCTTTCTTT. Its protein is CASSVGQPNTEAFF.

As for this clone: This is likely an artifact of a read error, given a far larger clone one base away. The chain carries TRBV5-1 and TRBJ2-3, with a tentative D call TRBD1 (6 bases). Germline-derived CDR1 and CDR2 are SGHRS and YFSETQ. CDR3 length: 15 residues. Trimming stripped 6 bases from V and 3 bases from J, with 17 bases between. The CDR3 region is CASNLGVRGTDTQYF. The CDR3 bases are TGCGCCAGCAATCTAGGTGTTAGGGGGACAGATACGCAGTATTTT.

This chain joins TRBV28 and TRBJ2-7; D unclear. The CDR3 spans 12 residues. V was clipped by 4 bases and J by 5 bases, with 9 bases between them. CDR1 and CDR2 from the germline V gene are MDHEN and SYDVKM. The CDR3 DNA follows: TGTGCCAGCAGTTCTCCGGTGGACGAGCAGTACTTC. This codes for CASSSPVDEQYF. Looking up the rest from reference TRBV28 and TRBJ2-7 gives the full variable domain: DVKVTQSSRYLVKRTGEKVFLECVQDMDHENMFWYRQDPGLGLRLIYFSYDVKMKEKGDIPEGYSVSREKKERFSLILESASTNQTSMYLCASSSPVDEQYFGPGTRLTVT.

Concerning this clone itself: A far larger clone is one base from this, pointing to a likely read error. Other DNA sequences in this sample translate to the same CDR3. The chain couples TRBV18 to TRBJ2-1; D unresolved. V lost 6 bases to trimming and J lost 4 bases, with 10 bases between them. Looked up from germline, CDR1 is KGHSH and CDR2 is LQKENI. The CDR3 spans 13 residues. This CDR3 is CASSSGEYNEQFF. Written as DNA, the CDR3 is TGTGCCAGCTCGAGTGGGGAATACAATGAGCAGTTCTTC. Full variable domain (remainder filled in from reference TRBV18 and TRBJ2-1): NAGVMQNPRHLVRRRGQEARLRCSPMKGHSHVYWYRQLPEEGLKFMVYLQKENIIDESGMPKERFSAEFPKEGPSILRIQQVVRGDSAAYFCASSSGEYNEQFFGPGTRLTVL.

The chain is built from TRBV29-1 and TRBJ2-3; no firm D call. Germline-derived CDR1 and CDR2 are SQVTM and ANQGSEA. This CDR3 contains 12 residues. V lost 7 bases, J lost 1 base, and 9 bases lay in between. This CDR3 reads CSADLGTDTQYF. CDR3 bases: TGCAGCGCCGACTTAGGCACAGATACGCAGTATTTT.